Presented here are 29 T cell receptor beta chains from one specimen sequenced in a study of CD8 T cells in ankylosing spondylitis. TCRdb analysed the 5' RACE reads with MiXCR anew, one entry per CDR3 protein. This sample yields tens of thousands of distinct CDR3 sequences, of which 2% to 3% are seen a single time; 6.5% to 9.5% belongs to the top ten. The sequenced sample consisted of blood, either unsorted or a sorted T cell fraction (not recorded which). The receptors come from a female donor with ankylosing spondylitis or in good health (not recorded which).

This clonotype was seen ten or more times. The chain joins TRBV9 to TRBJ2-3; the D is unclear. The V and J ends lost 2 bases and 4 bases respectively, with 8 bases between them. The CDR3 is 13 residues long. Per germline, CDR1 SGDLS and CDR2 YYNGEE. DNA of the CDR3: TGTGCCAGCAGCGTTTTCGGCCCAGATACGCAGTATTTT. Translating gives CASSVFGPDTQYF.

This clonotype appeared many times. The CDR3 here is CASSARVMETQYF. The CDR3 nucleotides are TGTGCCAGCAGCGCCAGGGTAATGGAGACCCAGTACTTC. The chain links TRBV9 to TRBJ2-5; a weak D match, TRBD1 (5 bases). V dropped 3 bases and J dropped 5 bases, with 11 bases sitting between them. The CDR3 is 13 amino acids. Germline V gene data show CDR1 as SGDLS and CDR2 as YYNGEE.

This clonotype was recorded many times. The V gene is TRBV9, the J gene TRBJ2-1; 7 nucleotides agree with TRBD1. J gave up 1 base and V 3 bases, and 1 base lay outside the gene matches. This CDR3 is built from 14 residues. Germline V gene sequence: CDR1 SGDLS, CDR2 YYNGEE. DNA for the CDR3: TGTGCCAGCAGCGCCAGGGGGTCCTACAATGAGCAGTTCTTC. It encodes CASSARGSYNEQFF.

This clonotype was observed many times. The chain links TRBV9 to TRBJ2-5, with 10 bases identical to TRBD2. This CDR3 comprises 14 residues. V dropped 4 bases and J dropped 7; count of bases not matched to a gene: 7. The germline CDR1 and CDR2 sequences are SGDLS and YYNGEE. This chain's CDR3 is CASSKGTSDGTQYF. DNA of the CDR3: TGTGCCAGCAGCAAGGGGACTAGCGACGGGACCCAGTACTTC.

This clonotype occurred many times. The chain has TRBV9 and TRBJ2-1, with D perhaps TRBD1 (6 bases). The CDR3 has 16 residues. V lost 0 bases and J lost 7, with 17 bases in between. CDR1 and CDR2 from the germline V gene are SGDLS and YYNGEE. The CDR3 DNA reads TGTGCCAGCAGCGTAGGCCAGGGGTTGAACGTTAATGAGCAGTTCTTC. Its protein product is CASSVGQGLNVNEQFF. Together with reference TRBV9 and TRBJ2-1, the CDR3 gives the full variable domain: DSGVTQTPKHLITATGQRVTLRCSPRSGDLSVYWYQQSLDQGLQFLIQYYNGEERAKGNILERFSAQQFPDLHSELNLSSLELGDSALYFCASSVGQGLNVNEQFFGPGTRLTVL.

The sample holds a few counts of this clonotype. The rearrangement links TRBV9 to TRBJ2-7; weak D call: TRBD1 (5 bases). The germline V and J ends were trimmed by 0 bases and 3 bases, with 19 bases remaining between them. CDR3 length: 17 amino acids. From germline, CDR1 is SGDLS and CDR2 YYNGEE. The CDR3 protein is CASSVGIGVQNIYEQYF. The CDR3 DNA follows: TGTGCCAGCAGCGTAGGTATAGGGGTACAAAATATCTACGAGCAGTACTTC.

There are many counts of this clonotype. The CDR3 region is CASSSGTTPGETQYF. For the CDR3, the DNA is TGTGCCAGCAGCAGCGGGACTACCCCGGGGGAGACCCAGTACTTC. The chain carries TRBV9 and TRBJ2-5; 7 nucleotides match TRBD2. V trimming: 4 bases; J trimming: 5 bases; junction bases outside the gene matches: 11. Germline V gene data show CDR1 as SGDLS and CDR2 as YYNGEE. The CDR3 has 15 residues.

This clonotype has at least ten counts. The rearrangement joins TRBV9 to TRBJ2-1; D possibly corresponds to TRBD2 (7 bases). V lost 0 bases and J lost 7, with 11 bases in between. The germline V gene has CDR1 SGDLS and CDR2 YYNGEE. This CDR3 region has 14 residues. For the CDR3, the DNA is TGTGCCAGCAGCGTAGGGGGGGGGCGAAATGAGCAGTTCTTC. The encoded protein is CASSVGGGRNEQFF.

This clonotype was counted many times. The chain employs TRBV9 and TRBJ2-7; TRBD1 aligns across 9 bases. CDR3 size: 15 residues. J gave up 5 bases and V 0 bases, and 6 bases lay outside the gene matches. Germline V lookup: CDR1 SGDLS, CDR2 YYNGEE. As DNA, the CDR3 is TGTGCCAGCAGCGTAGCCGGGACAGGGAGGCACGAGCAGTACTTC. Translated: CASSVAGTGRHEQYF. The variable domain in full, completed from reference TRBV9 and TRBJ2-7, reads DSGVTQTPKHLITATGQRVTLRCSPRSGDLSVYWYQQSLDQGLQFLIQYYNGEERAKGNILERFSAQQFPDLHSELNLSSLELGDSALYFCASSVAGTGRHEQYFGPGTRLTVT.

In this sample, this clonotype turned up many times. The rearrangement links TRBV9 to TRBJ2-5; 9 bases agree with TRBD2. Germline trimming cut 4 bases from V and 5 bases from J; bases unmatched to any gene: 9. Germline values: CDR1 SGDLS, CDR2 YYNGEE. The CDR3 is 15 residues long. The CDR3 spells CASSSAGGPTETQYF. CDR3 DNA: TGTGCCAGCAGCAGCGCGGGGGGGCCGACGGAGACCCAGTACTTC.

This clonotype was picked up many times. The chain recombines TRBV9 with TRBJ2-2; D unresolved. This CDR3 contains 14 residues. The germline V and J ends were trimmed by 1 base and 6 bases, with 10 bases remaining between them. Per germline, CDR1 SGDLS and CDR2 YYNGEE. This chain's CDR3 is CASSVRSLAGELFF. CDR3 DNA sequence: TGTGCCAGCAGCGTAAGGAGTTTGGCCGGGGAGCTGTTTTTT.

This clonotype was counted many times. The chain couples TRBV9 to TRBJ2-3; D might be TRBD2 (5 bases). The V gene's germline CDR1 is SGDLS and CDR2 YYNGEE. The length of the CDR3 is 14 residues. V dropped 5 bases and J dropped 1 base, with 11 bases sitting between them. The CDR3 DNA sequence: TGTGCCAGCAGGAGGGCCTACGGCACAGATACGCAGTATTTT. Protein product: CASRRAYGTDTQYF.

By its share, this clonotype is medium-sized (0.01 to 0.1%). The CDR3 region has the DNA TGTGCCAGCAGCGTAGATCCAACTAATGAAAAACTGTTTTTT. It is translated as CASSVDPTNEKLFF. The genes are TRBV9 and TRBJ1-4; no reliable D call. The CDR3 length is 14 residues. Germline V gives CDR1 SGDLS, CDR2 YYNGEE. V lost 0 bases to trimming and J lost 0 bases, with 3 bases between them.

The table lists this clonotype with many counts. V is TRBV9 and J is TRBJ2-2; TRBD2 matches 7 bases. Germline values: CDR1 SGDLS, CDR2 YYNGEE. After removal of 5 bases from V and 0 bases from J, the junction contained 7 bases not matched to a gene. The CDR3 runs 16 residues. For the CDR3, the DNA is TGTGCCAGCAGGGCCCACCTAGCGGCGAACACCGGGGAGCTGTTTTTT. It encodes CASRAHLAANTGELFF.

This clonotype was detected ten times or more. The CDR3 nucleotides are TGTGCCAGCAGCGTAACCCCTTTGGGGAACACTGAAGCTTTCTTT. Translating it yields CASSVTPLGNTEAFF. V gene TRBV9 combines with J gene TRBJ1-1; D remains ambiguous. The CDR3 totals 15 residues. Deletions cut 1 base from V and 1 base from J, with 11 bases between. Germline V gene data show CDR1 as SGDLS and CDR2 as YYNGEE. The entire variable domain, with the rest obtained from reference TRBV9 and TRBJ1-1, is as follows: DSGVTQTPKHLITATGQRVTLRCSPRSGDLSVYWYQQSLDQGLQFLIQYYNGEERAKGNILERFSAQQFPDLHSELNLSSLELGDSALYFCASSVTPLGNTEAFFGQGTRLTVV.

This clonotype was recorded at least ten times. This chain joins TRBV9 and TRBJ2-1; 8 bases fit TRBD2. The CDR3 covers 16 residues. The V segment lost 0 bases and the J segment 0 bases; nucleotides outside the gene matches: 2. Germline assignment: CDR1 SGDLS and CDR2 YYNGEE. The CDR3 here is CASSVGRGVSYNEQFF. The CDR3 DNA reads TGTGCCAGCAGCGTAGGGCGGGGGGTCTCCTACAATGAGCAGTTCTTC.

At least ten counts were recorded for this clonotype. V gene TRBV9 combines with J gene TRBJ2-1; the D gene is possibly TRBD2 (6 bases). Germline values: CDR1 SGDLS, CDR2 YYNGEE. The CDR3 consists of 15 residues. Deletions cut 4 bases from V and 0 bases from J, with 11 bases between. CDR3 amino acids: CASSPRGSSYNEQFF. The CDR3 DNA follows: TGTGCCAGCAGCCCTCGGGGGAGCTCCTACAATGAGCAGTTCTTC.

The sample holds many counts of this clonotype. The V and J genes are TRBV9 and TRBJ1-3; the D gene is possibly TRBD1 (5 bases). Germline CDR1 is SGDLS and CDR2 is YYNGEE. With 2 bases removed from V and 2 bases from J, the gap between germline ends came to 14 bases. CDR3 length: 16 residues. CDR3 DNA: TGTGCCAGCAGCGTGTCCGACAGCCTAACTGGAAACACCATATATTTT. The encoded protein is CASSVSDSLTGNTIYF. Using reference TRBV9 and TRBJ1-3 for the parts outside the CDR3, the full variable domain is DSGVTQTPKHLITATGQRVTLRCSPRSGDLSVYWYQQSLDQGLQFLIQYYNGEERAKGNILERFSAQQFPDLHSELNLSSLELGDSALYFCASSVSDSLTGNTIYFGEGSWLTVV.

There are many counts of this clonotype. This rearrangement joins TRBV9 to TRBJ2-7; D is ambiguous. Deletions cut 3 bases from V and 2 bases from J, with 15 bases between. The CDR3 runs 15 residues. Per the germline V gene, CDR1 is SGDLS and CDR2 is YYNGEE. The CDR3 region is CASSAGPGGTYEQYF. The CDR3 coding sequence is TGTGCCAGCAGCGCGGGCCCAGGCGGAACCTACGAGCAGTACTTC.

The sample holds many counts of this clonotype. The rearrangement joins TRBV9 to TRBJ2-1; 15 positions match TRBD2. This CDR3 is 17 amino acids long. Trimming removed 2 bases from V and 7 bases from J; junction bases left unmatched: 7. Germline loops: CDR1 SGDLS, CDR2 YYNGEE. CDR3 nucleotides: TGTGCCAGCAGCGTTTCCGGGGGGACTAGCGGGAGGAATGAGCAGTTCTTC. It translates to CASSVSGGTSGRNEQFF.

This clonotype was picked up many times. The chain carries TRBV9 and TRBJ2-4, with TRBD1 matching 10 bases. Germline V gene sequence: CDR1 SGDLS, CDR2 YYNGEE. The CDR3 sequence is 15 residues long. Trimming took 2 bases from V and 6 from J; bases not matched to a gene: 5. CDR3 DNA sequence: TGTGCCAGCAGCGTGGAGGGACAGGGGTCAAACATTCAGTACTTC. As protein: CASSVEGQGSNIQYF.

This clonotype was recorded at least ten times. V usage is TRBV9 and J usage is TRBJ2-7; TRBD2 matches at 8 bases. The CDR3 loop spans 13 amino acids. V shed 7 bases and J 1 base; nucleotides not matched to a gene: 4. Germline CDR1 is SGDLS and CDR2 is YYNGEE. The CDR3 is CASGTSGSYEQYF. DNA for the CDR3: TGTGCCAGCGGTACTAGCGGTTCCTACGAGCAGTACTTC. The full variable domain, completed using reference TRBV9 and TRBJ2-7, is DSGVTQTPKHLITATGQRVTLRCSPRSGDLSVYWYQQSLDQGLQFLIQYYNGEERAKGNILERFSAQQFPDLHSELNLSSLELGDSALYFCASGTSGSYEQYFGPGTRLTVT.

This clonotype was detected ten times or more. This sequence joins TRBV9 and TRBJ2-1; a possible D gene is TRBD2 (6 bases). This CDR3 comprises 15 residues. Germline V gene lookup returns CDR1 SGDLS and CDR2 YYNGEE. V gave up 0 bases and J gave up 2 bases, with 9 bases separating them. CDR3 loop: CASSVATSPYNEQFF. The CDR3, as DNA: TGTGCCAGCAGCGTAGCAACTAGCCCCTACAATGAGCAGTTCTTC.

This clonotype appeared many times. The chain has TRBV9 and TRBJ2-5; 7 bases match TRBD2. The CDR3 is 16 amino acids. The V gene's germline CDR1 is SGDLS and CDR2 YYNGEE. V lost 0 bases, J lost 2 bases, and 7 bases stayed unmatched. CDR3 region: CASSVGPAGLQETQYF. The DNA of the CDR3 is TGTGCCAGCAGCGTAGGCCCAGCGGGGTTACAAGAGACCCAGTACTTC.

This clonotype was counted many times. DNA for the CDR3: TGTGCCAGCAGCGTAGGCAGGAACGGGAACCTAGAGACCCAGTACTTC. This translates into CASSVGRNGNLETQYF. The rearrangement uses TRBV9 and TRBJ2-5; tentatively, D is TRBD2 (5 bases). The V gene lost 0 bases and the J gene lost 4 bases, with 16 bases spanning the gap. This CDR3 is 16 amino acids long. The V gene's germline CDR1 is SGDLS and CDR2 YYNGEE.

This clonotype was seen at least ten times. The CDR3 nucleotides read TGTGCCAGCAGCGTAGGACTAGCGGGAGTAAATGAGCAGTTCTTC. Amino acids: CASSVGLAGVNEQFF. J is TRBJ2-1 and V is TRBV9; TRBD2 matches at 12 bases. Germline CDR1 SGDLS, CDR2 YYNGEE. The CDR3 runs to 15 residues. V was clipped by 0 bases and J by 7 bases; unmatched bases: 2.

Ten or more counts support this clonotype. This chain joins TRBV9 and TRBJ2-7; D perhaps matches TRBD2 (6 bases). V lost 0 bases and J lost 7, with 11 bases in between. CDR3 length: 13 residues. The germline V gene has CDR1 SGDLS and CDR2 YYNGEE. The CDR3 DNA sequence: TGTGCCAGCAGCGTAGGAACGGGAGCGGAGCAGTACTTC. Translated, it gives CASSVGTGAEQYF.

This clonotype was detected ten times or more. The CDR3, as DNA: TGTGCCAGCAGCGTAGGTGGGGGACATGATGAGCAGTTCTTC. It is translated as CASSVGGGHDEQFF. The rearrangement joins TRBV9 to TRBJ2-1; maybe TRBD1 (6 bases). Looked up from germline, CDR1 is SGDLS and CDR2 is YYNGEE. This CDR3 contains 14 residues. Between the trimmed V and J ends, which lost 0 bases and 8 bases, there was a span of 12 bases.

This clonotype was picked up many times. The V and J genes are TRBV9 and TRBJ2-7; weak D call: TRBD2 (6 bases). Germline V gives CDR1 SGDLS, CDR2 YYNGEE. With 0 bases removed from V and 0 bases from J, the gap between germline ends came to 13 bases. The CDR3 loop spans 16 amino acids. The DNA of the CDR3 is TGTGCCAGCAGCGTAGGGGCCGGGGGTAGCTCCTACGAGCAGTACTTC. Its protein is CASSVGAGGSSYEQYF.